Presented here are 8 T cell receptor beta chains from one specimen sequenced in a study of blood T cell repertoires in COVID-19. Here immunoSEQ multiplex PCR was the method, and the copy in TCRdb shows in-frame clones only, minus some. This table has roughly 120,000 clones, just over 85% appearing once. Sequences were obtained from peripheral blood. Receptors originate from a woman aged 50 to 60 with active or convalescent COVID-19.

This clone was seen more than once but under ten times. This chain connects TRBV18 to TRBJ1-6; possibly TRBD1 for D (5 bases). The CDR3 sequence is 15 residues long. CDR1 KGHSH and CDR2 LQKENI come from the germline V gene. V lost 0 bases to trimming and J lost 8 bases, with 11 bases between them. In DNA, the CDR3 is TGTGCCAGCTCACCACCGTATACAGGCCATTCACCCCTCCACTTT. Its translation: CASSPPYTGHSPLHF.

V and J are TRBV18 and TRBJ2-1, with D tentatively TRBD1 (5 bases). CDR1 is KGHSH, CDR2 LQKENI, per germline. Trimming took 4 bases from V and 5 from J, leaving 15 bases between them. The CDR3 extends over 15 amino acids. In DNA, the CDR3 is TGTGCCAGCTCACTCGACAGCCCACCGGACAATGAGCAGTTCTTC. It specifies CASSLDSPPDNEQFF.

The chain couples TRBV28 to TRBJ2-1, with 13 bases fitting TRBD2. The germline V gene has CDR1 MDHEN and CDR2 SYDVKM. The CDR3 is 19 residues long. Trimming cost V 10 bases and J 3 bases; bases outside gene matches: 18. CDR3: CATSVSRTSGRAFYNEQFF. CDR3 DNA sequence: TGTGCCACCTCAGTTTCCCGTACTAGCGGGAGGGCCTTCTACAATGAGCAGTTCTTC.

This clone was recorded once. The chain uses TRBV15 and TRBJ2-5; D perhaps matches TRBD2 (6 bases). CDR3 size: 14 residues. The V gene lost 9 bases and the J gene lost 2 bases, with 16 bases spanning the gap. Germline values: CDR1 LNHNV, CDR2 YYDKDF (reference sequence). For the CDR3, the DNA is TGTGCCACGAGAGAAGGAGGGGTACAAGAGACCCAGTACTTC. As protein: CATREGGVQETQYF.

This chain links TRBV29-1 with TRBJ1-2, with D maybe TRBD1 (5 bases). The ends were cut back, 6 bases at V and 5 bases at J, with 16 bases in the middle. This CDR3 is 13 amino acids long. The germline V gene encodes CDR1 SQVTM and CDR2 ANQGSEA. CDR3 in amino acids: CSVSPGLRYGYTF. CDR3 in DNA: TGCAGCGTATCACCGGGACTAAGATATGGCTACACCTTC.

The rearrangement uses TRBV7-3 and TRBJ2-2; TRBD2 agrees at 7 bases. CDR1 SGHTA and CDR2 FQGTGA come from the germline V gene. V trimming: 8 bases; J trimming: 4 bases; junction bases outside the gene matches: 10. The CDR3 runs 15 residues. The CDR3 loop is CASGVGLSLTGELFF. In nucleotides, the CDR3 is TGTGCCAGCGGGGTGGGACTATCACTCACCGGGGAGCTGTTTTTT.

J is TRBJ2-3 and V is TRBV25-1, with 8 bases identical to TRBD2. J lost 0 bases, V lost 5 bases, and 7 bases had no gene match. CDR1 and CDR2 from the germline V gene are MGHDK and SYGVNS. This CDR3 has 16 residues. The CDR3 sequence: CASSRRAGGSTDTQYF. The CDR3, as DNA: TGTGCCAGCAGTCGGCGCGCGGGGGGTAGCACAGATACGCAGTATTTT.

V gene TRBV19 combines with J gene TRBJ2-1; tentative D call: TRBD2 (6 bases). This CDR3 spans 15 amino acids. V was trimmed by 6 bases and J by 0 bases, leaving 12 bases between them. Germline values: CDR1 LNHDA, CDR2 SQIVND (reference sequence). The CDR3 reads CASRTDGGSYNEQFF. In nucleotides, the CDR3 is TGTGCCAGTAGGACCGACGGGGGCTCCTACAATGAGCAGTTCTTC.